The 6 T cell receptor beta chains given below trace back to one sample, sequenced in a study of blood T cell repertoires in COVID-19. Produced via immunoSEQ multiplex PCR; TCRdb's table is partial and in-frame only. The sample includes 250,000 to 300,000 clones, around nine tenths of them seen just once. The specimen was peripheral blood. The receptors shown here come from a woman between 55 and 75 years old with COVID-19, enrolled during active disease.

This chain connects TRBV24-1 to TRBJ2-3; 9 bases line up with TRBD2. With 4 bases clipped from V and 0 bases from J, the junction kept 4 bases outside the gene matches. CDR3 length equals 16 residues. The V gene's germline CDR1 is KGHDR and CDR2 SFDVKD. The CDR3 spells CATSESSGSSTDTQYF. The CDR3 coding sequence is TGTGCCACCAGTGAGAGTAGCGGGAGTAGCACAGATACGCAGTATTTT.

The V gene is TRBV19, the J gene TRBJ1-5; the match to TRBD1 covers 7 bases. Germline trimming cut 8 bases from V and 2 bases from J; bases unmatched to any gene: 6. This CDR3 has 14 residues. Germline V gene sequence: CDR1 LNHDA, CDR2 SQIVND (reference sequence). CDR3 in amino acids: CASVRGQGNQPQHF. CDR3 coding DNA: TGTGCCAGTGTTAGAGGACAGGGCAATCAGCCCCAGCATTTT.

The chain couples TRBV28 to TRBJ1-2; D is unresolved. The CDR3 loop spans 11 amino acids. With 5 bases removed from V and 5 bases from J, the gap between germline ends came to 6 bases. The germline CDR1 and CDR2 sequences are MDHEN and SYDVKM. The CDR3 coding sequence is TGTGCCAGCAGTGGGCAGTATGGCTACACCTTC. Its protein is CASSGQYGYTF.

The V call is TRBV5-1, the J call TRBJ2-7, with D perhaps TRBD2 (6 bases). The CDR3 is 11 residues long. Germline-derived CDR1 and CDR2 are SGHRS and YFSETQ. The germline V and J ends were trimmed by 4 bases and 7 bases, with 9 bases remaining between them. The CDR3 nucleotides are TGCGCCAGCAGCGAAGGGAGGGAGCAGTACTTC. This translates into CASSEGREQYF.

The gene calls are TRBV18 and TRBJ1-6, with 9 positions matching TRBD1. Germline V gene data show CDR1 as KGHSH and CDR2 as LQKENI. The CDR3 extends over 14 amino acids. The V and J ends lost 5 bases and 8 bases, in that order; junction bases with no gene match: 4. CDR3: CASSSRTGDSPLHF. The CDR3 DNA reads TGTGCCAGCTCATCGAGGACAGGGGATTCACCCCTCCACTTT.

J is TRBJ1-5 and V is TRBV28, with TRBD1 as a possible D gene (6 bases). V lost 11 bases, J lost 4 bases, and 18 bases lay in between. Germline loops: CDR1 MDHEN, CDR2 SYDVKM. The CDR3 is made up of 14 amino acids. The CDR3 bases are TGTGCCTGTAACCCGGGACAAATAAATCAGCCCCAGCATTTT. Translation gives CACNPGQINQPQHF.